This T cell receptor (beta chain) was captured by sequencing in a study of control samples from healthy donors and cancer patients. The CDR3 is 13 amino acids. Trimming took 5 bases from V and 3 from J, leaving 10 bases between them. The V gene's germline CDR1 is MNHEY and CDR2 SVGEGT. Using immunoSEQ multiplex PCR, the repertoire was profiled, and TCRdb retains in-frame clones only, with some absent. The data contain over 100,000 clones, around 92% of them singletons. This rearrangement joins TRBV6-2 or TRBV6-3 to TRBJ2-5; possibly TRBD1 for D (6 bases). This receptor was obtained from a woman in her late teens or twenties in good health. The material sequenced was blood. The DNA of the CDR3 is TGTGCCAGCAGTCCGCGGACAGAAGAGACCCAGTACTTC. Its protein is CASSPRTEETQYF.